Listed here are 8 T cell receptor beta chains from one sample, sequenced in a study of T cell repertoires in cytomegalovirus infection. TCRdb passed the reads through MiXCR, listing each CDR3 protein once. Of a few hundred thousand distinct CDR3 sequences in the sample, 30% to 35% were seen once. These receptors' antigens are unknown. The input for sequencing was cultured PBMCs, taken from culture after CMV antigen stimulation. The receptors derive from a human donor in good health (CMV status not recorded). Some clones in this sample may be carry-over from other donors' samples.

This clonotype was seen only a few times. CDR3 loop: CASSYPVASVTEEQFF. For the CDR3, the DNA is TGTGCCAGCAGCTACCCGGTGGCTAGCGTGACGGAAGAGCAGTTCTTC. The V call is TRBV11-2, the J call TRBJ2-1, with a weak D call TRBD2 (6 bases). Germline V CDR1 and CDR2: SGHAT, FQNNGV. V lost 4 bases, J lost 10 bases, and 23 bases lay in between. The CDR3 contains 16 residues.

The V gene is TRBV20-1, the J gene TRBJ2-1; D gene ambiguous. The length of the CDR3 is 12 residues. The V gene's germline CDR1 is DFQATT and CDR2 SNEGSKA (reference sequence). Trimming cost V 6 bases and J 6 bases, with 12 bases left between them. Written as DNA, the CDR3 is TGCAGTGCCCTTACTCGTTCCAATGAGCAGTTCTTC. Encoded protein: CSALTRSNEQFF.

V is TRBV27 and J is TRBJ2-1; D not certain. Germline CDR1 reads MNHEY; CDR2 reads SMNVEV (reference sequence). This CDR3 region has 14 residues. The V end was cut by 2 bases, the J end by 8 bases, with 13 bases between. CDR3 DNA sequence: TGTGCCAGCAGTTTACGCCCGAGCAGCGATGAGCAGTTCTTC. Protein product: CASSLRPSSDEQFF.

This clonotype was recorded a few times. This chain links TRBV15 with TRBJ2-7, with D perhaps TRBD1 (6 bases). V was pared by 5 bases and J by 1 base, with 12 bases between. The CDR3 consists of 14 residues. Germline V gene data show CDR1 as LNHNV and CDR2 as YYDKDF (reference sequence). CDR3 in amino acids: CATSERGQSYEQYV. The CDR3, as DNA: TGTGCCACCAGCGAGCGAGGACAGTCCTACGAGCAGTACGTC.

This clonotype turned up a few times. The gene calls are TRBV11-3 and TRBJ2-5, with D unclear. The CDR3 has 16 amino acids. The germline V gene encodes CDR1 SGHNT and CDR2 YENEEA. V was pared by 5 bases and J by 4 bases, with 20 bases between. DNA of the CDR3: TGTGCCAGCAGCATCCGGAGAAGGTCGGATTTAGAGACCCAGTACTTC. The encoded protein is CASSIRRRSDLETQYF.

The gene calls are TRBV12-3 or TRBV12-4 and TRBJ1-2, with 9 bases that match TRBD1. The V and J ends lost 2 bases and 7 bases, in that order; junction bases with no gene match: 8. The CDR3 length is 15 residues. CDR3 amino acids: CASSLLGTGRSGYTF. In nucleotides, the CDR3 is TGTGCCAGCAGTTTACTGGGGACAGGGAGGTCTGGCTACACCTTC.

This clonotype was observed many times. The junction differs from germline at one of its ends, possibly a read error. The rearrangement joins TRBV7-7 to TRBJ1-4; a possible D gene is TRBD1 (5 bases). The germline CDR1 and CDR2 sequences are SSHAT and FNYEAQ (reference sequence). CDR3 size: 16 residues. CDR3: CASSLGVGAANEKLFF. CDR3 sequence (DNA): TGTGCTAGCAGCTTAGGTGTAGGGGCAGCTAATGAAAAACTGTTTTTT.

The chain combines TRBV4-2 with TRBJ2-7; no clear D. CDR1 is LGHNA and CDR2 is YNFKEQ in the germline V gene. V was clipped by 4 bases and J by 6 bases, with 10 bases between them. CDR3 length equals 12 residues. The CDR3 nucleotides read TGTGCCAGCAGCCTAATATTCGGCGAGCAGTACTTC. It is translated as CASSLIFGEQYF.